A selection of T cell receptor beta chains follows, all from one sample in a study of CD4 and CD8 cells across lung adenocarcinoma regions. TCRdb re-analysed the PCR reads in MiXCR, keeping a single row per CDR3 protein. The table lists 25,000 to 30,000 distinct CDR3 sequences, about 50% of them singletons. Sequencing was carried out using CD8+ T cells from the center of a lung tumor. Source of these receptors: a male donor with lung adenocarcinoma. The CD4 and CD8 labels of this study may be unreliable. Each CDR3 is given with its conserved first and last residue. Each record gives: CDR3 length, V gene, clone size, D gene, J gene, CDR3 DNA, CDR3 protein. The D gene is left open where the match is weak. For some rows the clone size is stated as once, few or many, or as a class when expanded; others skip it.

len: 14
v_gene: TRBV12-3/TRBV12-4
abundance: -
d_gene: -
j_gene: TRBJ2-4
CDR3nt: TGTGCCAGCAGTGCCAGCAGGTGGGGAAACATTCAGTACTTC
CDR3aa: CASSASRWGNIQYF

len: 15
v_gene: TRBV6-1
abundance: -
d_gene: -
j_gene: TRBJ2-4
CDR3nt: TGTGCCAGCAACACGGGGCTGGGGGCCGGAGATATTCAGTACTTC
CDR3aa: CASNTGLGAGDIQYF

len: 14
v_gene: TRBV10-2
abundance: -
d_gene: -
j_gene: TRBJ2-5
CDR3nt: TGCGCGGGGCGCGGGGGCTGGGCCCAAGAGACCCAGTACTTC
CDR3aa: CAGRGGWAQETQYF

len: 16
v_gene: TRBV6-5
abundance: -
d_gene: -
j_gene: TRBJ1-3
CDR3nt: TGTGCCAGCAGTAACTTCCTCCGGACTGCTGGAAACACCATATATTTT
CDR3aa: CASSNFLRTAGNTIYF

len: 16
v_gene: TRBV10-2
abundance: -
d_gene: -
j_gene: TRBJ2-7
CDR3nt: TGCGCCAGCGCGGGGCCCGGGGGCCGAGACCAAGATACGCAGTACTTC
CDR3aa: CASAGPGGRDQDTQYF

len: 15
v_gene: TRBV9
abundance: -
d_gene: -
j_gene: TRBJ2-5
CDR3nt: TGTGCCAGCAGCGTGGGGGAACTGCTACAAGAGACCCAGTACTTC
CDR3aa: CASSVGELLQETQYF

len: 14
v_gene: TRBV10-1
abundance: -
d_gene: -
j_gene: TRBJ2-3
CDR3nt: TGCGCCAGCAGTGAGGGCCGTGACAAAGATACCCAGTATTTT
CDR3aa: CASSEGRDKDTQYF

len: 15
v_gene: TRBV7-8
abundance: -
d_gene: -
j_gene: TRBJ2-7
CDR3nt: TGTGCCAGCAGCCTTATAGACAGGCAATCCTACGAGCAGTACTTC
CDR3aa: CASSLIDRQSYEQYF

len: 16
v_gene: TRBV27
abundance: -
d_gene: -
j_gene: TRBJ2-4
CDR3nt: TGTGCCAGCAGGGTGAGGGGGGGGATAGCCAAAAACATCCAGTACTTC
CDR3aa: CASRVRGGIAKNIQYF

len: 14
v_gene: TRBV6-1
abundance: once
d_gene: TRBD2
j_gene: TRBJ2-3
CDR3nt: TGTGCCAGCACGGAGGCGGGAGGCAAAAATACGCAGTACTTT
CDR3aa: CASTEAGGKNTQYF

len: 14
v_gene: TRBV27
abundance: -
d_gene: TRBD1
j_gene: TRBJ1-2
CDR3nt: TGTGCCAGCAGTTCGGGACAGGGATGGTATGGCTACACCTTC
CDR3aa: CASSSGQGWYGYTF

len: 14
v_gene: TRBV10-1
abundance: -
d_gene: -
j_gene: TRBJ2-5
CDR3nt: TGCGCGAGCAGTGACGGCCGTGACCCAGATACCCAGTACTTC
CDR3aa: CASSDGRDPDTQYF

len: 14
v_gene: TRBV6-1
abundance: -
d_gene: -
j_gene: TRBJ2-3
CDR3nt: TGTGCCAGCAGGAGGTGGCAGTCCACAGATACGCAGTATTTT
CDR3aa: CASRRWQSTDTQYF

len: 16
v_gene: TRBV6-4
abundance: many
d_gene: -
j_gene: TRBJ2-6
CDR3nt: TGTGCCAGCAGTGCCCTTTCCGGGCCCGGGGCCAACGTCCTGACTTTC
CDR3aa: CASSALSGPGANVLTF

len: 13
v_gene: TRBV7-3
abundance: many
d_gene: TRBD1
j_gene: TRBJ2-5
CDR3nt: TGTGCCAGCAGTAGAACCGGGACAGGGGACCAGTACTTC
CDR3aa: CASSRTGTGDQYF

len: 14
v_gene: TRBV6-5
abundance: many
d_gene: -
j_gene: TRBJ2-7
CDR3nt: TGTGCCAGCAGCCTTAGCAGGGGAACCTACGAGCAGTACTTC
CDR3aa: CASSLSRGTYEQYF

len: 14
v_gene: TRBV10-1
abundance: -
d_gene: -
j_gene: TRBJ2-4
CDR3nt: TGCCGCATCTGGGGCATGCGAGCCACAGATATGCAGTATTTC
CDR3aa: CRIWGMRATDMQYF

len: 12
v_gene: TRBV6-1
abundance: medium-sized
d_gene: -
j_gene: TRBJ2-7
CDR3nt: TGTGCCAGCAGTGGGGGAGCCTACGAGCAGTACTTC
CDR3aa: CASSGGAYEQYF

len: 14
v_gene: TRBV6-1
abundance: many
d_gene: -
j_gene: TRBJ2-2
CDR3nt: TGTGCCAGCAGGTCCGGGTCGAACACCGGGGAGCTGTTTTTT
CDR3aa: CASRSGSNTGELFF

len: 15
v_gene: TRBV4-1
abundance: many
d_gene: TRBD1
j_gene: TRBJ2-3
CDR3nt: TGCGCCAGCAGCCACCAGGGGGCCGGCACAGATACGCAGTATTTT
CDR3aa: CASSHQGAGTDTQYF

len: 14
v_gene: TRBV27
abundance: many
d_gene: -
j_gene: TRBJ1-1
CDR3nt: TGTGCCAGCAGTTTGGGGACAACGAACACTGAAGCTTTCTTT
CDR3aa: CASSLGTTNTEAFF

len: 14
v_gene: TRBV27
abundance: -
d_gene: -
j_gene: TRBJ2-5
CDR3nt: TGTGCCAGCAGTCCCCTCGCGGGCAAAGAGACGCAGTACTTC
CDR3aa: CASSPLAGKETQYF

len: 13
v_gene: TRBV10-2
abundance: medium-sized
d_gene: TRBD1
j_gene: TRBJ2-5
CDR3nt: TGCGCCAGCAGGGGGACAGAACAAGAGACCCAGTACTTC
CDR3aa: CASRGTEQETQYF

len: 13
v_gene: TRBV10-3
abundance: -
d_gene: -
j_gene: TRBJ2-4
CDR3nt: TGTGCCACGGGGCTAAGTGCCAAAGATACTCAGTACTTC
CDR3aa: CATGLSAKDTQYF

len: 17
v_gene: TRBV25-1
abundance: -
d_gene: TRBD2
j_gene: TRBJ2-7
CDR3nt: TGTGCCAGCACACTAGCGGGAGGACACTTTTGCTACAATGCGCAGTACTTC
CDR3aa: CASTLAGGHFCYNAQYF

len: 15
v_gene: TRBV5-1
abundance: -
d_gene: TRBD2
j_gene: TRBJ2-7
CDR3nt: TGCGCCAGCAGCTTGGATAGCGGGAGAAGGTACGAGCAGTACTTC
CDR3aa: CASSLDSGRRYEQYF

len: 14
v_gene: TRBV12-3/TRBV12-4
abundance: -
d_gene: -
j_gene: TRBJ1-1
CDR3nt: TGTGCCAGCACCCTAAGGGGCTTGAACACTGAAGCTTTCTTT
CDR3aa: CASTLRGLNTEAFF

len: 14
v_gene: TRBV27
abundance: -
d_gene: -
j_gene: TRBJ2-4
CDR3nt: TGTGGCAGCACGGGGCTAGGGGCCAAAAACATTCAGTACTTT
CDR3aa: CGSTGLGAKNIQYF

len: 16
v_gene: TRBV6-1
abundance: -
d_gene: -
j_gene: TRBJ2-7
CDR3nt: TGTGCCAGCGCGGGGGCCGGGGCAGGGGACCGAGAGACGCAGTACTTC
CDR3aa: CASAGAGAGDRETQYF

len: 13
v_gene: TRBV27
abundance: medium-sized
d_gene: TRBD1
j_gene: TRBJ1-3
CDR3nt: TGTGCCAGCAGGAGACAGGGAGGGAACACCATATATTTT
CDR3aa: CASRRQGGNTIYF

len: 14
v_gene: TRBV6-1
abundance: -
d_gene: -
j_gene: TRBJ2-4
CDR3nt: TGTGCCGGCAGGGGACTGGCGGGCAAAAACACGCAGTATTTC
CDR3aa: CAGRGLAGKNTQYF

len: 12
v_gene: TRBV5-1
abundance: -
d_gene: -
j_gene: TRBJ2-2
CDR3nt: TGCGCCAGCAGCTCATTAAACGGGGAGCTGTTTTTT
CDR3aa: CASSSLNGELFF

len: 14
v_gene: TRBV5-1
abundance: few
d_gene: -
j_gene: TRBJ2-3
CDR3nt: TGCGCCAGCAGCTTGGAGAAGCCCACAGATACGCAGTATTTT
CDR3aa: CASSLEKPTDTQYF

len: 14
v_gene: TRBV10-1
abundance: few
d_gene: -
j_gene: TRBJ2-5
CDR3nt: TGCGCCAGCAGTGGGCGGGGCATTCAAGAGACCCAGTACTTC
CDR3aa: CASSGRGIQETQYF

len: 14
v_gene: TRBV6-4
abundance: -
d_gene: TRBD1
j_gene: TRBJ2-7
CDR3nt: TGTGCCAGCAATACCGGGACAGGGGCCAACGAGCAGTACTTC
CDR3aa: CASNTGTGANEQYF

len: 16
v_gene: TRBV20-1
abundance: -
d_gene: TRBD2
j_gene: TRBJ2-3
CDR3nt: TGCAGTGCTAGCCCCCCTAGCGGGCTCTACACAGATACGCAGTATTTT
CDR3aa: CSASPPSGLYTDTQYF

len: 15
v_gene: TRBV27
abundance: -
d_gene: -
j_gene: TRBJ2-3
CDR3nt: TGTGCCAGGGGTCTTGGGGGACTTGACACAGAGACGCAGTATTTT
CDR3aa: CARGLGGLDTETQYF

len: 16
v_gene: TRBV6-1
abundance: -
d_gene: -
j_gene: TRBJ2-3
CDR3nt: TGTGCCAGCAGGGGGACGGGGCTGAGCGCCAAAGATACTCAGTACTTT
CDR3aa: CASRGTGLSAKDTQYF

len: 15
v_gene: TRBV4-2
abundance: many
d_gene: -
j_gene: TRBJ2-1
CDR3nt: TGTGCCAGCAGCCAGGGGACAAGCTCCTACAATGAGCAGTTCTTC
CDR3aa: CASSQGTSSYNEQFF

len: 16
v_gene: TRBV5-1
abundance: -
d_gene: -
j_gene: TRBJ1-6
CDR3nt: TGCGCCAGCAGCTTGGTGTCTGTGCGTTTAGGCTCACCCCTCCACTTT
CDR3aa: CASSLVSVRLGSPLHF

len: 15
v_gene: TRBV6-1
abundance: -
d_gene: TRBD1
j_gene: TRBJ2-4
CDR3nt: TGTGCCAGCGGTAGGGGGCTGGAAGCCAAAAACACGCAGTACTTC
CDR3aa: CASGRGLEAKNTQYF

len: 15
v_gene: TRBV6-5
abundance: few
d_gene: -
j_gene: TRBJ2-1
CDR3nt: TGTGCCAGCAGTTACTCGACTAACCAACCCTTCGCACAGTTCTTC
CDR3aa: CASSYSTNQPFAQFF

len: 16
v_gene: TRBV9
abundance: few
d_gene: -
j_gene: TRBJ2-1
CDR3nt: TGTGCCAGCAGCTTCGGACCAGCCCGCTCCTACAATGAGCAGTTCTTC
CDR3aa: CASSFGPARSYNEQFF

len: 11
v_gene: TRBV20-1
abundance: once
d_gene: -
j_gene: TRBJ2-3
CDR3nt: TGCAGTGCCGGGGGGCCAGATACGCAGTATTTT
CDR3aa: CSAGGPDTQYF

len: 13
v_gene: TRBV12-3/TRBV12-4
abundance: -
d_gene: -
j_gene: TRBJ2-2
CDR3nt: TGTGCCAGCAATACATTCATGACCGGGGAGCTGTTTTTT
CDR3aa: CASNTFMTGELFF

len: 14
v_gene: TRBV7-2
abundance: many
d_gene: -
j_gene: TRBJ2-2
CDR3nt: TGTGCCAGCAGCCTCGGGGCAAAAACCGGGGAGCTGTTTTTT
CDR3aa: CASSLGAKTGELFF

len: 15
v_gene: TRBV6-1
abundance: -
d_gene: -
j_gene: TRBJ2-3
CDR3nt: TGTGCCAGCAGTGAATCAGGCGGCCGCACAGATATGCAGTATTTC
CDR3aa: CASSESGGRTDMQYF

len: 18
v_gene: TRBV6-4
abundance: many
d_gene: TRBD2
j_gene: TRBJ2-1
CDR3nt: TGTGCCAGCAGAACAGGGTCCCTAGCGGGAGTTCAGTACAATGAGCAGTTCTTC
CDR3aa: CASRTGSLAGVQYNEQFF

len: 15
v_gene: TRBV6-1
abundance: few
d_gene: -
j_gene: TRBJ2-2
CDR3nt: TGTGCCAGCAGTAGCGCTAGAATAAACACCGGGGAGCTGTTTTTT
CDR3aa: CASSSARINTGELFF

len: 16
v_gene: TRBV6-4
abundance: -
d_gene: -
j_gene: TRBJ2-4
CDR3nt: TGTGCCAGCAGCGACTCGGGGACGTGGGCCAAAAACACTCAGTATTTC
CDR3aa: CASSDSGTWAKNTQYF

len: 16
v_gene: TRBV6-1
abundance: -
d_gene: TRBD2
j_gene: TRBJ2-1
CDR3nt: TGTGCCAGCAGTGAAACGGGGATGAGCGGGAAAAACATTCAGTTCTTC
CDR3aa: CASSETGMSGKNIQFF

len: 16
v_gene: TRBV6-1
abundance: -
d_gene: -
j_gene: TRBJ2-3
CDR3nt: TGTGCCAGCAGTGAAGCGGGGCTGTGCGGCACAGATACGCAGTATTTC
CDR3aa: CASSEAGLCGTDTQYF

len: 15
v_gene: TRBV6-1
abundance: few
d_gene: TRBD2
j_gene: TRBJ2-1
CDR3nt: TGTGCCAGCAGGTTTAGCGGGAGCTCCTACAATGAGCAGTTCTTC
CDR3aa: CASRFSGSSYNEQFF